This note documents a single T cell receptor beta chain sequence. This clone was observed a single time. The specificity of this receptor is unknown. No clone much larger than this one lies a single base away; base qualities are absent. Using the deep immunoSEQ assay, multiplex PCR amplified TCR CDR3 regions from genomic DNA. Extracted genomic DNA from each cell subset was spread evenly across all wells of several immunoSEQ 96-well plates, with each plate serving as a replicate. Each replicate PCR for sorted subsets received about 0.2 ug genomic DNA, equal to tens of thousands of T cell genomes. Purified libraries were quantified with a Qubit 3.0 fluorometer, sized on a Bioanalyzer 2100, and re-quantified with the KAPA Library Quantification kit. Every immunoSEQ 96-well plate was sequenced on a separate single-read 150-cycle Illumina NextSeq 550 flow cell. Per the authors' processing: Because the immunoSEQ output included only junctional sequences and no quality scores, the filtering could not be the same as the filtering used for full-length reads. Sequences were annotated with PyIR, a Python wrapper for IgBLAST v1.9, using IMGT germline references to assign V/J genes and CDR3. Reads were filtered out if the reads had weak V/J assignments (E-value above 1e-6), no CDR3, stop codons, out-of-frame junctions, or ambiguous translated residues. A V3J clonotype was defined by an identical inferred V gene, J gene, and CDR3 amino acid sequence. Percentage overlap between repertoires was computed as shared unique clonotypes divided by the size of the smaller repertoire. Three approaches were used to assess repertoire richness: RTK rarefaction, the Chao1 estimator, and Recon v2.1 estimates of unobserved clonotypes. Generation probabilities were computed with OLGA for all TCRbeta clonotypes obtained by the gDNA method from several donors. TCRdb carries this immuneACCESS record with in-frame sequences only. Its versions omit some clonotypes, under half of them owing to an unresolved V gene in the studies checked, with the rest unexplained. V and J calls and clone size come straight from that table; D and trimming were deduced from the DNA. For this sample the table gives about 2.4 million clones, of which roughly 93% were detected only once. The leading ten clones occupy around 0.4% of the sample.

Donors were healthy HIV-negative adults with no recently reported acute infections or vaccinations. Only Caucasian adults living in Nashville, Tennessee, USA were represented among the donors. CD4+ T cells were enriched through magnetic negative selection, after which naive cells were positively selected on CD45RA and the remaining negative fraction served as the memory subset. Blood was collected by leukapheresis, and PBMCs were isolated by Ficoll-Histopaque density gradient centrifugation and then cryopreserved in liquid nitrogen vapor phase. Purity and quantity of every magnetically sorted T cell population were checked by analytical flow cytometry. Genomic DNA was isolated from each sorted fraction and quantified by UV absorbance on a Nanodrop 2000c. The data are from a study of shared clonotypes between healthy human individuals (dated by TCRdb to 2018 to 2021). In terms of the full investigation: The cohort comprised two women and a few men aged 18 to 49 years. For each donor, three plates each were used for CD4 naive and CD4 memory, two plates were used for CD8 naive, and one plate was used for CD8 memory. Leukapheresis yielded between about 0.94 and 8.9 billion PBMCs per donor. To estimate repertoire size and how much clonotype sharing occurs between individuals, the study deeply sequenced the blood TCR repertoires of 5 or 6 healthy adults. To increase sequencing depth and limit assay-specific biases, different laboratories used diverse techniques to prepare libraries and sequence TCR repertoires. Overall study outcomes, separate from this receptor: The genetic and exposure-history diversity represented was limited by the small number of donors. Naive subsets generally had larger estimated clonotype richness than memory subsets did. Sampling was restricted to blood, and TCR repertoires in tissues likely differ from the TCR repertoires found in blood. Based on pairwise subsampling, the degree of clonotype sharing among donors was expected to be affected by sequencing depth. Across several donors, roughly 5% of naive CD4, 3.5% of naive CD8, around 2.5% of memory CD4, and around 0.4% of memory CD8 clonotypes were shared. Incomplete sequencing was indicated by rarefaction of sorted-subset datasets, despite the large sequencing depth. Compared with non-shared clonotypes, the clonotypes found in all four sorted-subset donors had higher generation probabilities.

Per the germline V gene (reference sequence), GTSNPN is the CDR1 and SVGIG is the CDR2. Counted from cysteine to phenylalanine, this CDR3 has 14 amino acids. The DNA shown is the 42-base CDR3, in frame from base 1. Trimming takes 5 bases off V and 0 bases off J; junction bases not matched to a gene: 4. This receptor was taken from a man aged 18 to 30 in good health. Some clones in this sample may be carry-over from other donors' samples. The chain uses TRBV30 and TRBJ1-3, and 7 junctional nucleotides match TRBD1. Input material: naive CD4+ T cells from PBMCs. What the cell subset or site label conveys for this sample: CD45RA+ positively selected. The CDR3 corresponds to CAWDRVSSGNTIYF. The DNA is TGTGCCTGGGACAGGGTGAGCTCTGGAAACACCATATATTTT.